This T cell receptor (beta chain) was documented in a study of shared clonotypes between healthy human individuals. Study-level points and caveats: With a few donors compared, around 5% of naive CD4 clonotypes were shared.

The CDR3 sequence is 12 residues long. The ends were cut back, 3 bases at V and 6 bases at J, with 11 bases in the middle. The V gene's germline CDR1 is SQVTM and CDR2 ANQGSEA. Caucasian adults living in Nashville, Tennessee, provided all samples. Original processing methods: For the immunoSEQ data, sequences were junction-only without quality scores, so filtering differed. The method was immunoSEQ multiplex PCR; TCRdb's version includes in-frame clones alone and lacks a portion of them. For V, J and clone size, that table is used; D and trimming come from the DNA. The sample lists 650,000 to 700,000 clones, roughly 91% occurring once. Concerning this clone itself: Its antigen is still unknown. This sample also contains other DNA sequences that code for the same CDR3.

This receptor was taken from a man younger than 35 in good health. Some clones in this sample may be carry-over from other donors' samples. The sample consisted of memory CD8+ T cells from PBMCs. Subset defined: CD45RO+ cells pooled with CCR7-negative TemRA cells. The chain has TRBV29-1 and TRBJ1-2; possibly TRBD1 for D (5 bases). CDR3 loop: CSVDRQGNGYTF. The CDR3 DNA is TGCAGCGTTGACAGGCAGGGTAATGGCTACACCTTC.